Detailed here is one T cell receptor beta chain. All exposed participants met a person with COVID-19 within 2 weeks before entering the study. The sample comes from a study of blood T cell repertoires in COVID-19. Study information: COVID-19 samples from acute and convalescent phases originated in the United States, Italy and Spain. The analysed material was cDNA or gDNA that came from T cells, B-cell-depleted T cells, or PBMCs.

Germline V CDR1 and CDR2: LNHDA, SQIVND (reference sequence). Trimming cost V 1 base and J 7 bases; bases outside gene matches: 10. The CDR3 consists of 16 residues. Source study methods: Estimated nucleated cell counts came from reference gene primer amplification. TCRdb's copy holds only in-frame clones and misses some; the assay was immunoSEQ multiplex PCR. V and J calls and clone size are as listed in that table; D and trimming were resolved from the DNA. Of about 320,000 clones in the sample, about 85% were seen once. This TCR came from a woman in her twenties or thirties who had been exposed to COVID-19. V usage is TRBV19 and J usage is TRBJ2-1; 7 bases fit TRBD2. The sequenced sample was PBMCs or T cells enriched from blood (not recorded which). This chain's CDR3 is CASSIGGGRAGNEQFF. In DNA, the CDR3 is TGTGCCAGTAGTATAGGAGGTGGGAGGGCCGGAAATGAGCAGTTCTTC.